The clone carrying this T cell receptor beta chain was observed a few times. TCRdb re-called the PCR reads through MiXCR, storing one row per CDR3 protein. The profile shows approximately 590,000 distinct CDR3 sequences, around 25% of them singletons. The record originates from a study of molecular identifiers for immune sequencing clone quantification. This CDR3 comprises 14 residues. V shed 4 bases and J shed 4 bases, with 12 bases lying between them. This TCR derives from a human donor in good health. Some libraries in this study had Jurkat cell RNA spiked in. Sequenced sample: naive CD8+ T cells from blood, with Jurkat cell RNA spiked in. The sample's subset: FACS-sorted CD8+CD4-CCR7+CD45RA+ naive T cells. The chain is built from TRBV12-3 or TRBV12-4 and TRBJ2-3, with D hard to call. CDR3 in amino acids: CASSWWGEADTQYF. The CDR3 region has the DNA TGTGCCAGCAGTTGGTGGGGTGAGGCAGATACGCAGTATTTT.